Listed below are T cell receptor beta chains from one sample, sequenced in a study of response to subunit inactivated influenza vaccine. TCRdb analysed the RT-PCR reads with MiXCR anew, one entry per CDR3 protein. The data contain 400,000 to 650,000 distinct CDR3 sequences, approximately 6.9% of them singletons. The material was PBMCs from blood, obtained about 24 months after vaccination. The source of these receptors is a man aged 45-69 years who received an inactivated influenza vaccine. Each CDR3 is given with its conserved first and last residue.

V	length	J	CDR3
TRBV27	14	TRBJ2-5	CASSSVGRQETQYF
TRBV27	16	TRBJ1-1	CASSLRDRGPYTEAFF
TRBV12-3/TRBV12-4	14	TRBJ2-3	CASNPGHSTDTQYF
TRBV4-1	13	TRBJ2-5	CASSQETGETQYF
TRBV4-1	19	TRBJ1-4	CASSQPKSTGESVNEKLFF
TRBV4-3	16	TRBJ1-6	CASSQVTSSYNSPLHF
TRBV4-3	15	TRBJ2-5	CASSQASGRRETQYF
TRBV20-1	15	TRBJ2-7	CSARAPDRSSYEQYF
TRBV9	15	TRBJ2-2	CASSLEGRAPGELFF
TRBV6-1	12	TRBJ2-7	CASGLAAYEQYF
TRBV12-3/TRBV12-4	16	TRBJ2-3	CASSLVRASSTDTQYF
TRBV10-1	11	TRBJ1-1	CARTFWTEAFF
TRBV29-1	13	TRBJ2-7	CSVRTGVSYEQYF
TRBV5-1	15	TRBJ2-5	CASSLGEGRQETQYF
TRBV6-1	16	TRBJ2-3	CARTISGGEPTDTQYF
TRBV12-3/TRBV12-4	14	TRBJ2-7	CASSAWDRAYEQYF
TRBV28	15	TRBJ1-1	CASNRLRGGDTEAFF
TRBV7-8	13	TRBJ2-3	CAGASVGTDTQYF
TRBV6-1	15	TRBJ1-6	CATRESGTYNSPLHF
TRBV4-3	14	TRBJ1-2	CASSPGGALGVYTF